This T cell receptor beta chain was retrieved from a study of cytomegalovirus exposure and HLA in healthy donors. The PCR had 60 Vbeta and 13 Jbeta primers. Assay: immunoSEQ multiplex PCR; the TCRdb copy retains only in-frame clones and omits some. The sample records roughly 92,000 clones, around 80% being singletons. V shed 7 bases and J shed 6 bases, with 22 bases lying between them. The CDR3 consists of 16 residues. Germline lookup yields CDR1 SNHLY and CDR2 FYNNEI. Material: PBMCs. The J gene is TRBJ2-1, the V gene TRBV2, with a possible D match to TRBD1 (6 bases). The source of this sequence is a man over 45 in good health and CMV-seropositive. The CDR3 DNA sequence: TGTGCCAGCAAATCCCCAGGGGCGGAAAAGTCCAATGAGCAGTTCTTC. Its translation: CASKSPGAEKSNEQFF.